A selection of T cell receptor beta chains follows, all from one sample in a study of blood T cell repertoires in COVID-19. Profiled with immunoSEQ multiplex PCR; TCRdb holds only in-frame clones, not every one. The sample holds some 30,000 clones; around 89% are singletons and the top ten take over 3.5%. Source material: peripheral blood. Source of these receptors: a human donor in a cohort sampled during active COVID-19. Each CDR3 is given with its conserved first and last residue. D genes are given only for firm matches. Clone sizes are given selectively: once, few, many, or a class where the clone is expanded.

J gene	V gene	clone size	D gene	CDR3 protein	CDR3 DNA
TRBJ2-1	TRBV5-8	NA	TRBD2	CASSLSIAGPYNEQFF	TGTGCCAGCAGCTTGTCGATAGCGGGACCCTACAATGAGCAGTTCTTC
TRBJ2-5	TRBV3-1/TRBV3-2	NA	TRBD2	CASSLGTRPETQYF	TGTGCCAGCAGCCTTGGGACTAGGCCCGAGACCCAGTACTTC
TRBJ1-1	TRBV5-1	NA	NA	CASSLTVDSEAFF	TGCGCCAGCAGCTTAACTGTGGACTCTGAAGCTTTCTTT
TRBJ1-2	TRBV11-2	NA	NA	CASSLLSGNYGYTF	TGTGCCAGCAGCTTGCTCTCGGGAAACTATGGCTACACCTTC
TRBJ2-3	TRBV1	NA	NA	CTSSHPPGQIVLGADTQYF	TGCACCAGCAGCCACCCCCCGGGCCAAATCGTATTGGGAGCAGATACGCAGTATTTT
TRBJ1-3	TRBV4-3	NA	TRBD1	CASSQERTGGNTIYF	TGCGCCAGCAGCCAAGAGAGGACAGGTGGAAACACCATATATTTT
TRBJ1-1	TRBV5-5	NA	NA	CASSLALNLIGRGTEAFF	TGTGCCAGCAGCTTGGCTCTAAATTTAATCGGTCGGGGTACTGAAGCTTTCTTT
TRBJ2-2	TRBV3-1/TRBV3-2	once	TRBD2	CASKVAGGALTGELFF	TGTGCCAGCAAAGTCGCGGGGGGGGCCCTCACCGGGGAGCTGTTTTTT
TRBJ1-1	TRBV19	NA	TRBD1	CASSAEGAQDTEAFF	TGTGCCAGTAGTGCTGAGGGGGCGCAGGACACTGAAGCTTTCTTT
TRBJ2-3	TRBV5-8	NA	TRBD2	CASSLVAGGPTDTQYF	TGTGCCAGCAGCTTGGTAGCGGGGGGCCCCACAGATACGCAGTATTTT
TRBJ1-3	TRBV3-1/TRBV3-2	NA	NA	CASSSRQTSGNTIYF	TGTGCCAGCAGCTCCCGACAGACCTCTGGAAACACCATATATTTT
TRBJ1-3	TRBV6-1	NA	NA	CASSRDLFSGNTIYF	TGTGCCAGCAGTAGGGACTTATTCTCTGGAAACACCATATATTTT
TRBJ2-5	TRBV4-2	NA	NA	CASMNRSETQYF	TGTGCCAGCATGAACAGGTCAGAGACCCAGTACTTC
TRBJ2-1	TRBV15	NA	NA	CATSRAQGNNEQFF	TGTGCCACCAGCAGAGCACAGGGAAACAATGAGCAGTTCTTC
TRBJ1-1	TRBV29-1	NA	TRBD1	CSGRDRAATEAFF	TGCAGCGGGAGGGACAGGGCGGCCACTGAAGCTTTCTTT
TRBJ1-2	TRBV28	NA	NA	CASSFSPNYGYTF	TGTGCCAGCAGTTTTTCCCCGAACTATGGCTACACCTTC
TRBJ2-7	TRBV7-2	NA	NA	CASSFSDTGGGSEQYF	TGTGCCAGCAGCTTCTCGGACACAGGGGGGGGATCCGAGCAGTACTTC
TRBJ2-7	TRBV30	NA	TRBD2	CAWSGGGNEQYF	TGTGCCTGGAGTGGGGGGGGGAACGAGCAGTACTTC
TRBJ1-1	TRBV9	once	TRBD1	CASSVGTGSVSTEAFF	TGTGCCAGCAGCGTAGGGACAGGGTCGGTGAGCACTGAAGCTTTCTTT
TRBJ2-1	TRBV15	NA	NA	CATSRRSGTYNEQFF	TGTGCCACCAGCAGACGTTCAGGGACCTACAATGAGCAGTTCTTC
TRBJ2-2	TRBV28	NA	NA	CASSYQGYTGELFF	TGTGCCAGCAGCTATCAGGGTTACACCGGGGAGCTGTTTTTT
TRBJ1-2	TRBV6-2/TRBV6-3	NA	NA	CASSYPSPTGLLYGYTF	TGTGCCAGCAGTTACCCCTCCCCGACAGGTCTCCTGTATGGCTACACCTTC
TRBJ2-7	TRBV7-6	NA	TRBD1	CASSPNHLLRDRASYEQYF	TGTGCCAGCAGCCCAAACCACTTACTCCGGGACAGGGCCTCCTACGAGCAGTACTTC
TRBJ2-2	TRBV10-3	NA	NA	CAIRTETNTGELFF	TGTGCCATTAGGACAGAGACTAACACCGGGGAGCTGTTTTTT
TRBJ1-6	TRBV30	once	NA	CAWSQRSGGDSYNSPLHF	TGTGCCTGGAGCCAGCGGTCGGGGGGAGACTCCTATAATTCACCCCTCCACTTT
TRBJ2-1	TRBV4-3	NA	TRBD2	CASSQGFGLAGGVNNEQFF	TGCGCCAGCAGCCAAGGTTTCGGACTAGCGGGGGGAGTCAACAATGAGCAGTTCTTC
TRBJ1-2	TRBV9	NA	NA	CASSVEGGTGYTF	TGTGCCAGCAGCGTAGAAGGGGGAACCGGCTACACCTTC
TRBJ2-5	TRBV7-8	NA	NA	CASSLVSGGASQETQYF	TGTGCCAGCAGCTTAGTGAGTGGGGGGGCAAGTCAGGAGACCCAGTACTTC
TRBJ2-2	TRBV4-2	NA	TRBD1	CASSQAGKTGGNRELFF	TGTGCCAGCAGCCAAGCTGGGAAGACAGGGGGGAACCGGGAGCTGTTTTTT
TRBJ1-1	TRBV14	once	NA	CASSGRFRGSGTEAFF	TGTGCCAGCAGCGGACGCTTTAGGGGGTCAGGCACTGAAGCTTTCTTT
TRBJ1-2	TRBV6-5	NA	NA	CASSRSPERGYTF	TGTGCCAGCAGTCGGTCTCCCGAGAGGGGCTACACCTTC
TRBJ1-6	TRBV4-1	NA	TRBD1	CASNSGQGANSPLHF	TGCGCCAGCAACTCGGGGCAGGGGGCCAATTCACCCCTCCACTTT
TRBJ2-7	TRBV2	NA	TRBD2	CASSELGTSGGEQYF	TGTGCCAGCAGTGAACTCGGGACTAGCGGGGGCGAGCAGTACTTC
TRBJ1-3	TRBV3-1/TRBV3-2	NA	TRBD1	CASSQTGTDSGNTIYF	TGTGCCAGCAGCCAAACCGGGACAGACTCTGGAAACACCATATATTTT
TRBJ2-7	TRBV3-1/TRBV3-2	NA	NA	CASSQGRVEQYF	TGTGCCAGCAGCCAAGGGCGGGTCGAGCAGTACTTC
TRBJ2-7	TRBV7-9	NA	TRBD1	CASSLGLNRGTGEQYF	TGTGCCAGCAGCTTAGGTCTCAACAGGGGAACGGGAGAGCAGTACTTC
TRBJ2-3	TRBV5-6	NA	TRBD2	CASTQPGGPAADTQYF	TGTGCCAGCACCCAACCGGGGGGGCCGGCCGCAGATACGCAGTATTTT
TRBJ2-5	TRBV6-5	NA	NA	CASSYSPGRQQETQYF	TGTGCCAGCAGTTACTCACCTGGCAGACAACAAGAGACCCAGTACTTC
TRBJ1-1	TRBV6-2/TRBV6-3	NA	NA	CASSSQGLGNTEAFF	TGTGCCAGCAGTTCTCAGGGGTTAGGGAACACTGAAGCTTTCTTT
TRBJ1-3	TRBV15	NA	NA	CATSRGLDTTSGNTIYF	TGTGCCACCAGCAGAGGGTTAGACACGACCTCTGGAAACACCATATATTTT
TRBJ2-1	TRBV7-2	NA	TRBD2	CASSKGGLASGNEQFF	TGTGCCAGCAGCAAAGGAGGACTAGCAAGCGGGAATGAGCAGTTCTTC
TRBJ2-2	TRBV4-2	once	TRBD1	CASSQHGTGGGELFF	TGTGCCAGCAGCCAACACGGGACAGGGGGCGGGGAGCTGTTTTTT
TRBJ1-6	TRBV2	NA	TRBD1	CASSDPDRVGSPLHF	TGTGCCAGCAGTGACCCAGACAGGGTGGGTTCACCCCTCCACTTT
TRBJ2-1	TRBV3-1/TRBV3-2	NA	NA	CASSHRPLLDDEQFF	TGTGCCAGCAGCCATAGACCCTTACTAGATGATGAGCAGTTCTTC
TRBJ2-3	TRBV6-2/TRBV6-3	NA	TRBD2	CASSLAGLGTDTQYF	TGTGCCAGCAGTCTAGCGGGTTTAGGCACAGATACGCAGTATTTT
TRBJ2-2	TRBV7-9	NA	TRBD1	CASSSDREITGELFF	TGTGCCAGCTCATCGGACAGGGAGATCACCGGGGAGCTGTTTTTT
TRBJ2-7	TRBV4-2	NA	NA	CASSQDSEYEQYF	TGTGCCAGCAGCCAGGACTCGGAATACGAGCAGTACTTC
TRBJ2-1	TRBV11-2	NA	TRBD2	CASSLLLTSGGLRGNEQFF	TGTGCCAGCAGCCTACTACTTACTAGCGGGGGACTTCGAGGGAATGAGCAGTTCTTC
TRBJ2-3	TRBV11-2	NA	TRBD1	CASSPNLGQGALDTQYF	TGTGCCAGCAGCCCCAACCTCGGACAGGGGGCATTAGATACGCAGTATTTT
TRBJ2-5	TRBV28	NA	TRBD2	CASSLLTGTSGATDQETQYF	TGTGCCAGCAGTCTACTAACCGGGACTAGCGGGGCGACCGACCAAGAGACCCAGTACTTC
TRBJ1-5	TRBV28	NA	NA	CASSSALINQPQHF	TGTGCCAGCAGTTCAGCGTTGATCAATCAGCCCCAGCATTTT
TRBJ2-1	TRBV28	NA	TRBD1	CASTPGQGGYNEQFF	TGTGCCAGCACCCCCGGACAGGGAGGTTACAATGAGCAGTTCTTC
TRBJ1-2	TRBV7-2	NA	NA	CASSLGGKAGIGYTF	TGTGCCAGCAGCTTAGGCGGGAAGGCAGGCATCGGCTACACCTTC